This TCR beta chain is from a study of blood T cell repertoires in COVID-19. Profiling relied on immunoSEQ multiplex PCR, and the TCRdb table lists in-frame clones only, not all of them. Of a few hundred thousand clones in the sample, 80% to 90% were seen once. Trimming took 5 bases from V and 5 from J; bases not matched to a gene: 13. Germline assignment: CDR1 SGHTS and CDR2 YDEGEE. This CDR3 spans 16 amino acids. The gene calls are TRBV5-8 and TRBJ2-5, with 9 bases matching TRBD2. Material for sequencing was peripheral blood. The receptor's source is a man aged 40-49 years with acute or convalescent COVID-19. CDR3 nucleotides: TGTGCCAGCAGTGACATAACTAGCGGGTATAGGGAGACCCAGTACTTC. This gives the protein CASSDITSGYRETQYF. The whole variable domain, filled in from reference TRBV5-8 and TRBJ2-5, reads EAGVTQSPTHLIKTRGQQATLRCSPISGHTSVYWYQQALGLGLQFLLWYDEGEERNRGNFPPRFSGRQFPNYSSELNVNALELEDSALYLCASSDITSGYRETQYFGPGTRLLVL.